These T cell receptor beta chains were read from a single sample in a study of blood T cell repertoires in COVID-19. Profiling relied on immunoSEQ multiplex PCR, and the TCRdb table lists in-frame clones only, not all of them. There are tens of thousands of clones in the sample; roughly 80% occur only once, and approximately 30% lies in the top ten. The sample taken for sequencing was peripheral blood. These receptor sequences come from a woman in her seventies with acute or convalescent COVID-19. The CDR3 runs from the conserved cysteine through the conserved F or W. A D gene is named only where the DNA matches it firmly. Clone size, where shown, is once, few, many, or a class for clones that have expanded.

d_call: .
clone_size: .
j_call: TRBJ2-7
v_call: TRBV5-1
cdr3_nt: TGCGCCAGCAGCTTGGAAGTGACTAGGATTCCCCCCTACGAGCAGTACTTC
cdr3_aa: CASSLEVTRIPPYEQYF

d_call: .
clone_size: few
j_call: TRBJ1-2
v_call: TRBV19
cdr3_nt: TGTGCCAGTAGTATTTTAGGCAGGGAAAACTATGGCTACACCTTC
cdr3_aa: CASSILGRENYGYTF

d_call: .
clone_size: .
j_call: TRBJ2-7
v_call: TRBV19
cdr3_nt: TGTGCCAGTAGTAGAACAAAAAACTCCTACGAGCAGTACTTC
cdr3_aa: CASSRTKNSYEQYF

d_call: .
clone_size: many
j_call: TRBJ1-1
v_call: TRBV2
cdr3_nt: TGTGCCAGCGGCCGTTATCAGAACACTGAAGCTTTCTTT
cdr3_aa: CASGRYQNTEAFF

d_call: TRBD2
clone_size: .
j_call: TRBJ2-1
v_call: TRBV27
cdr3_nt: TGTGCCAGCAGTTTATCGGTCGGGACTAGCGGGTCGGGTGAGCAGTTCTTC
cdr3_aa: CASSLSVGTSGSGEQFF

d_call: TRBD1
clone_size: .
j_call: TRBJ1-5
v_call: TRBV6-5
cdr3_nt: TGTGCCAGCATTAGCGGACAGGGTAATCAGCCCCAGCATTTT
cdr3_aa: CASISGQGNQPQHF

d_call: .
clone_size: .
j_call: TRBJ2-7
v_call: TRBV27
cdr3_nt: TGTGCCAGCAGTTTTGGGGGGTGGACACAAGCCTACGAGCAGTACTTC
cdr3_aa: CASSFGGWTQAYEQYF

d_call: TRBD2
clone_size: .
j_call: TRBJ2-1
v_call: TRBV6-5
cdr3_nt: TGTGCCAGCCTAAGGACTAGCGGGGCCCACGGTAGCATAGTCTTC
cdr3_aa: CASLRTSGAHGSIVF

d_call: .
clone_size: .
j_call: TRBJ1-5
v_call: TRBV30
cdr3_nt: TGTGCCTGGAGTCTTACAGGAGATCAGCCCCAGCATTTT
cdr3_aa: CAWSLTGDQPQHF

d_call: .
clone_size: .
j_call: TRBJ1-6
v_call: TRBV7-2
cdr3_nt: TGTGCCAGCAGCCATACCCCCGGGACTCTCCACTTT
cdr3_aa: CASSHTPGTLHF